The 8 T cell receptor beta chains below were found in one sample sequenced in a study of blood T cell repertoires in COVID-19. The repertoire was sequenced with immunoSEQ multiplex PCR; TCRdb's copy has only in-frame clones and lacks some. This table holds roughly 250,000 clones, 80% to 85% found once. What was sequenced was peripheral blood. The receptors stem from a person aged 65 to 85 with COVID-19, enrolled during active disease.

The V and J genes are TRBV16 and TRBJ2-7; 10 bases agree with TRBD1. V shed 3 bases, J shed 3 bases, and the junction held 5 bases outside the gene matches. Germline assignment: CDR1 KGHSY and CDR2 FQNENV. This CDR3 is built from 15 residues. The CDR3 region has the DNA TGTGCCAGCAGCCATGGGGACAGGGGCGTCTACGAGCAGTACTTC. Residues: CASSHGDRGVYEQYF.

The chain has TRBV5-6 and TRBJ2-7, with 13 bases that match TRBD2. CDR1 and CDR2 from the germline V gene are SGHDT and YYEEEE. With V trimmed by 5 bases and J by 0 bases, 14 bases remained unmatched. The CDR3 consists of 19 residues. The CDR3 bases are TGTGCCAGCAGACGTGAGGGACTAGCGGGAACAGATAGCTCCTACGAGCAGTACTTC. Its protein is CASRREGLAGTDSSYEQYF.

The chain couples TRBV19 to TRBJ2-7, with 7 bases identical to TRBD1. The CDR3 spans 14 residues. Trimming at V came to 4 bases and at J to 3 bases, leaving 6 bases not matched to a gene. Germline CDR1 is LNHDA and CDR2 is SQIVND (reference sequence). CDR3 sequence: CASSKTGSHYEQYF. The CDR3 DNA reads TGTGCCAGTAGTAAGACAGGGTCACACTACGAGCAGTACTTC.

The CDR3 DNA follows: TGTGCCAGCAGCTATAGAGACGAGCAGTACTTC. Translation gives CASSYRDEQYF. This chain connects TRBV9 to TRBJ2-7; no firm D call. CDR1 and CDR2 (germline): SGDLS, YYNGEE. This CDR3 has 11 residues. Trimming pared 4 bases from V and 5 bases from J, leaving 7 bases between.

This chain links TRBV4-3 with TRBJ1-2; 8 bases line up with TRBD1. Trimming cost V 0 bases and J 3 bases; bases outside gene matches: 12. CDR3 length equals 18 residues. Per germline, CDR1 LGHNA and CDR2 YSLEER. The CDR3: CASSQDRRTGLAYYGYTF. The CDR3 DNA reads as TGCGCCAGCAGCCAAGATCGAAGGACAGGGTTGGCGTACTATGGCTACACCTTC.

In DNA form, the CDR3 reads TGTGCCAGCAGCTCGGGACTAGCGGGGGGTGAGCAGTTCTTC. Its translation: CASSSGLAGGEQFF. This sequence joins TRBV7-3 and TRBJ2-1; 15 nucleotides line up with TRBD2. The length of the CDR3 is 14 residues. CDR1 and CDR2 from the germline V gene are SGHTA and FQGTGA. V lost 4 bases, J lost 9 bases, and 1 base stayed unmatched.

The gene calls are TRBV7-2 and TRBJ2-1, with 9 bases identical to TRBD1. The ends lost 6 bases at V and 5 bases at J; junction bases unmatched: 8. CDR1 SGHTA and CDR2 FQGNSA come from the germline V gene. This CDR3 is built from 15 residues. CDR3: CASRKPGQGNNEQFF. CDR3 coding DNA: TGTGCCAGCAGGAAACCGGGACAGGGTAACAATGAGCAGTTCTTC.

This sequence joins TRBV12-3 or TRBV12-4 and TRBJ1-1; unclear D gene. V lost 7 bases to trimming and J lost 3 bases, with 6 bases between them. The CDR3 length is 11 residues. The CDR3 sequence: CASTKYTEAFF. The CDR3 DNA reads TGTGCCAGCACTAAATACACTGAAGCTTTCTTT.